The present TCR beta chain was sequenced within a study of control samples from healthy donors and cancer patients. Looked up from germline, CDR1 is LNHDA and CDR2 is SQIVND (reference sequence). This CDR3 has 15 residues. The junction had 3 bases not matched to a gene; V was cut back by 4 bases and J by 3 bases. Here immunoSEQ multiplex PCR was the method, and the copy in TCRdb shows in-frame clones only, minus some. The sample shows around 90,000 clones, about 85% of them seen only once. The sample was blood. This rearrangement joins TRBV19 to TRBJ2-6, with 7 nucleotides matching TRBD1. This TCR was sampled from a woman between 40 and 55 years old in good health. In nucleotides, the CDR3 is TGTGCCAGTAGTAGAGACAGGGATGGGGCCAACGTCCTGACTTTC. Translation gives CASSRDRDGANVLTF. Full variable domain (remainder filled in from reference TRBV19 and TRBJ2-6): DGGITQSPKYLFRKEGQNVTLSCEQNLNHDAMYWYRQDPGQGLRLIYYSQIVNDFQKGDIAEGYSVSREKKESFPLTVTSAQKNPTAFYLCASSRDRDGANVLTFGAGSRLTVL.